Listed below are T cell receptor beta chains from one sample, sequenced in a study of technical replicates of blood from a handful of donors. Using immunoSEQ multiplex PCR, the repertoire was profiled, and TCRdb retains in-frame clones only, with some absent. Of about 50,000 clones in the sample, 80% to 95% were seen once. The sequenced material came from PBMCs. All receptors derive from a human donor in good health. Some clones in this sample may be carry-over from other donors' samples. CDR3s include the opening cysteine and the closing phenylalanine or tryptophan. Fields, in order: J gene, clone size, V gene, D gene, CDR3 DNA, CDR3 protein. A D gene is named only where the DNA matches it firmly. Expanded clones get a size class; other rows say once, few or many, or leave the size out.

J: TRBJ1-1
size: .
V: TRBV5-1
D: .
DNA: TGCGCCAGCAGCCCGGTAGGCGGTACAGAAGCTTTCTTT
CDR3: CASSPVGGTEAFF

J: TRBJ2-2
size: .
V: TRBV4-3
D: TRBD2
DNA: TGCGCCAGCAGCCAAGATGAGGGACTAGCAGCGAGGGGCACCGGGGAGCTGTTTTTT
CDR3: CASSQDEGLAARGTGELFF

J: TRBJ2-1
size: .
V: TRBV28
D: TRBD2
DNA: TGTGCCAGCAGTCCCAACTTGGGACTAGCGCTTTACAATGAGCAGTTCTTC
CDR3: CASSPNLGLALYNEQFF

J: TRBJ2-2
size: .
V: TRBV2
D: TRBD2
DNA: TGTGCCAGCAGTTCCCTTGAGACTAGCGGGGGGGCCGGGGAGCTGTTTTTT
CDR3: CASSSLETSGGAGELFF

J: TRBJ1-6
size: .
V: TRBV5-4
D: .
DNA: TGTGCCAGCAGCTTGGCGGTCGGGTCACCCCTCCACTTT
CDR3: CASSLAVGSPLHF

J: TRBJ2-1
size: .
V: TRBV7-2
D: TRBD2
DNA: TGTGCCAGCAGCTCACAGTTGATAGCGGGTGGGAATGAGCAGTTCTTC
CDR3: CASSSQLIAGGNEQFF

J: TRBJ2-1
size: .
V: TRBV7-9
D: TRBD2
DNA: TGTGCCAGCAAAGCGGGAGTGGAAAATGAGCAGTTCTTC
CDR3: CASKAGVENEQFF

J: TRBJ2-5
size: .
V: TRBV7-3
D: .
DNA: TGTGCCAGCAGCTATCGCCGGGGGTGTCAGTACTTC
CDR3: CASSYRRGCQYF

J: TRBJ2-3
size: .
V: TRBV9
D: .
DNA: TGTGCCAGCAGCCCCCCCTGGGCAGGGGGGCGTGATACGCAGTATTTT
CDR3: CASSPPWAGGRDTQYF

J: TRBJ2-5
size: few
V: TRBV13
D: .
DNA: TGTGCCAGCAGCTTATTGAAAGGAGAGCAAGAGACCCAGTACTTC
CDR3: CASSLLKGEQETQYF

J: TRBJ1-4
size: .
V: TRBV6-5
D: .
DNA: TGTGCCAGCAGTTACTCGACTCAGCATAATGAAAAACTGTTTTTT
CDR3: CASSYSTQHNEKLFF

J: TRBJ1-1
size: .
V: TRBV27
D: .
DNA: TGTGCCAGCAGTCCGCAGAGGTTGAACACTGAAGCTTTCTTT
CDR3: CASSPQRLNTEAFF

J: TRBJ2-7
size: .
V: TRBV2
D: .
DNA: TGTGCCAGCAACCGTCAGGCCTCCTACGAGCAGTACTTC
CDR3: CASNRQASYEQYF

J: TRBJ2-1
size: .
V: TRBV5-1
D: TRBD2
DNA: TGCGCCAGCAGCTTGCCACTAGCGGGAGGTCACCATGAGCAGTTCTTC
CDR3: CASSLPLAGGHHEQFF